The 12 T cell receptor beta chains below all came from one sample that was sequenced in a study of T cells after yellow fever vaccination. TCRdb passed the 5' RACE reads through MiXCR, listing each CDR3 protein once. The sample yields hundreds of thousands of distinct CDR3 sequences, around 5.2% seen once. The input for sequencing was CD4+ T cells sorted from PBMCs, taken on the day of the yellow fever booster vaccination. The receptors shown here come from a man aged 18 to 29 who received the YFV17D yellow fever vaccine.

This sequence joins TRBV7-6 and TRBJ2-1; 8 bases align to TRBD1. From germline, CDR1 is SGHVS and CDR2 FNYEAQ. This CDR3 has 18 residues. The junction had 12 bases not matched to a gene; V was cut back by 2 bases and J by 3 bases. The CDR3 DNA reads TGTGCCAGCAGCTTATCCTACTATACCGGGACAGGCTACAATGAGCAGTTCTTC. Protein: CASSLSYYTGTGYNEQFF.

This clonotype was picked up a small number of times. The gene calls are TRBV6-5 and TRBJ1-2; 7 positions match TRBD1. Germline CDR1 MNHEY, CDR2 SVGAGI. The CDR3 is made up of 15 amino acids. The V segment lost 4 bases and the J segment 2 bases; nucleotides outside the gene matches: 7. CDR3 nucleotides: TGTGCCAGCAGTTCATACAGGGGATCGAACTATGGCTACACCTTC. Its translation is CASSSYRGSNYGYTF.

This clonotype was seen at least ten times. The chain links TRBV4-3 to TRBJ1-1; 9 bases are a match to TRBD1. CDR1 is LGHNA and CDR2 is YSLEER in the germline V gene. Trimming cost V 1 base and J 2 bases; bases outside gene matches: 5. This CDR3 region has 16 residues. The CDR3 sequence: CASSQAPTGGNTEAFF. The DNA for the CDR3 is TGCGCCAGCAGCCAAGCCCCGACAGGGGGAAACACTGAAGCTTTCTTT.

This chain uses TRBV28 with TRBJ2-3; 9 nucleotides agree with TRBD1. The V gene end was trimmed by 5 bases and the J gene end by 5 bases; junction bases not matched to a gene: 5. Per germline, CDR1 MDHEN and CDR2 SYDVKM. This CDR3 comprises 14 residues. Here the CDR3 DNA reads TGTGCCAGCAGTCTACAGGGGGCATTAGATACGCAGTATTTT. As protein: CASSLQGALDTQYF.

A few counts support this clonotype. The chain links TRBV10-3 to TRBJ2-3; no reliable D call. The germline V gene has CDR1 ENHRY and CDR2 SYGVKD. CDR3 length equals 12 residues. Trimming pared 3 bases from V and 1 base from J, leaving 2 bases between. For the CDR3, the DNA is TGTGCCATCAGTGAAGGCACAGATACGCAGTATTTT. This codes for CAISEGTDTQYF.

This clonotype has just a few counts. V usage is TRBV10-3 and J usage is TRBJ1-3; D unclear. Germline V gene lookup returns CDR1 ENHRY and CDR2 SYGVKD. Trimming stripped 6 bases from V and 0 bases from J, with 9 bases between. This CDR3 comprises 14 residues. The CDR3 bases are TGTGCCATCAGGGGAATTTACTCTGGAAACACCATATATTTT. Its translation: CAIRGIYSGNTIYF.

This clonotype was recorded a few times. This CDR3 is CSARRGWNTEAFF. Written as DNA, the CDR3 is TGCAGTGCTAGACGTGGTTGGAACACTGAAGCTTTCTTT. The chain employs TRBV20-1 and TRBJ1-1; D is unresolved. The CDR3 has 13 residues. Deletions cut 2 bases from V and 1 base from J, with 8 bases between. CDR1 is DFQATT, CDR2 SNEGSKA, per germline (reference sequence).

The chain recombines TRBV6-5 with TRBJ2-1, with TRBD2 matching over 7 bases. V gave up 0 bases and J gave up 7 bases; unmatched junction bases: 3. Germline lookup yields CDR1 MNHEY and CDR2 SVGAGI. The CDR3 sequence is 14 residues long. The CDR3 sequence: CASSYSGTKNEQFF. CDR3 coding DNA: TGTGCCAGCAGTTACTCAGGGACTAAGAATGAGCAGTTCTTC.

The V call is TRBV5-1, the J call TRBJ2-3; 9 bases line up with TRBD2. CDR3 length: 16 amino acids. Germline CDR1 and CDR2: SGHRS and YFSETQ. Trimming at V came to 0 bases and at J to 6 bases, leaving 8 bases not matched to a gene. The CDR3 region is CASSLVAGGRSDTQYF. The CDR3 region has the DNA TGCGCCAGCAGCTTGGTTGCGGGGGGGCGGTCGGATACGCAGTATTTT.

The rearrangement joins TRBV18 to TRBJ1-6; D remains ambiguous. The germline V gene has CDR1 KGHSH and CDR2 LQKENI. The CDR3 has 14 residues. With 6 bases removed from V and 10 bases from J, the gap between germline ends came to 16 bases. The CDR3 DNA reads TGTGCCAGCTCCACGACGGGTGGTGTATCACCCCTCCACTTT. Its protein product is CASSTTGGVSPLHF.

The sample holds a few counts of this clonotype. This chain connects TRBV9 to TRBJ2-5, with TRBD1 matching 9 bases. In germline, CDR1 is SGDLS, CDR2 YYNGEE. V trimming: 1 base; J trimming: 5 bases; junction bases outside the gene matches: 6. The CDR3 loop spans 15 amino acids. Here the CDR3 DNA reads TGTGCCAGCAGCGTAACAGGGGGCTTTGTGGAGACCCAGTACTTC. It encodes CASSVTGGFVETQYF.

The chain links TRBV7-2 to TRBJ2-5, with 8 bases aligning to TRBD1. Germline CDR1 SGHTA, CDR2 FQGNSA. J lost 6 bases, V lost 3 bases, and 6 bases had no gene match. The CDR3 is 14 amino acids. CDR3 region: CASSFGQGGQTQYF. CDR3 DNA sequence: TGTGCCAGCAGCTTCGGACAGGGTGGACAGACCCAGTACTTC.